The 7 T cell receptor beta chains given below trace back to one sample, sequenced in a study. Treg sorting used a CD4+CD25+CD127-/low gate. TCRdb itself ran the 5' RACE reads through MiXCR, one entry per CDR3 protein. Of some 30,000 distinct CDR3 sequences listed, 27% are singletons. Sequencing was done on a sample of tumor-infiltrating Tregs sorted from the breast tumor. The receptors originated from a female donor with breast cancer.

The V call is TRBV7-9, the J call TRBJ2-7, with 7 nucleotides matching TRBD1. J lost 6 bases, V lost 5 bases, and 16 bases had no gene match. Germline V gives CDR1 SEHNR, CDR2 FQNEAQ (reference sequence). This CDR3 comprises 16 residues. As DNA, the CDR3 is TGTGCCAGCAGCCAACAGACAGGGTCTTATACCCTCGAGCAGTACTTC. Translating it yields CASSQQTGSYTLEQYF.

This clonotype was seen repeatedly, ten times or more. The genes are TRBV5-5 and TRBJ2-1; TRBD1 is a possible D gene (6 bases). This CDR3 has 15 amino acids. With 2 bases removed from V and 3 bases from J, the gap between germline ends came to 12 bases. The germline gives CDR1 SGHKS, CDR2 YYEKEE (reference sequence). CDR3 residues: CASSLGGAIYNEQFF. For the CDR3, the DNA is TGTGCCAGCAGCTTAGGGGGAGCAATCTACAATGAGCAGTTCTTC.

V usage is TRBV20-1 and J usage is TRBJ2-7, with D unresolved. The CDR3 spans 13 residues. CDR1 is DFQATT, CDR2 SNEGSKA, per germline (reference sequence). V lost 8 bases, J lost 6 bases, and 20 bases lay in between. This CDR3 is CSSTRNLSAEQYF. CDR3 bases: TGCAGTTCAACGCGAAACTTGAGTGCCGAGCAGTACTTC.

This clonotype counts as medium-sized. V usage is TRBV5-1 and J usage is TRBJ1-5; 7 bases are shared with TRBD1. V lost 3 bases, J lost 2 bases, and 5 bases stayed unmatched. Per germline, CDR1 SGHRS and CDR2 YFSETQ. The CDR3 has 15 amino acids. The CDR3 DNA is TGCGCCAGCAGCTGGGGACAGCCCGGCAATCAGCCCCAGCATTTT. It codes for CASSWGQPGNQPQHF.

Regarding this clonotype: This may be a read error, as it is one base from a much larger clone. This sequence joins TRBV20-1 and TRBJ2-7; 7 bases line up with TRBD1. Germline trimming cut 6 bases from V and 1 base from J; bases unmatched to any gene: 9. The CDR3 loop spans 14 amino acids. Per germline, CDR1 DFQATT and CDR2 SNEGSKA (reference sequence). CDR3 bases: TGCAGTGCCGCACCATACAGGGGATCCTACGAGCAGTACTTC. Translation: CSAAPYRGSYEQYF.

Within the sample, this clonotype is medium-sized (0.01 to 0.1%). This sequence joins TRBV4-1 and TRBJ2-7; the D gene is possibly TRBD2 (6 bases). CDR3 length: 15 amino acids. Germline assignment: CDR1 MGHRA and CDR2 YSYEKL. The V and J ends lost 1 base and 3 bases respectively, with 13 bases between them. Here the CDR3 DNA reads TGCGCCAGCAGCCAAGCCCGCGGGACCGACTACGAGCAGTACTTC. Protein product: CASSQARGTDYEQYF.

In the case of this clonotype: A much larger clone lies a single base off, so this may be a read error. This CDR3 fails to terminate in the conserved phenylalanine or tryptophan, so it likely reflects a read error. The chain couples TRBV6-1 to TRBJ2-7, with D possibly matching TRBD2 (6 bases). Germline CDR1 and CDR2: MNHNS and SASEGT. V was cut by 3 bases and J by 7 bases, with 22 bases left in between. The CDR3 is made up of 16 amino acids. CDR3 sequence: CASSDEVRDSHGEQYL. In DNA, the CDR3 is TGTGCCAGCAGTGACGAGGTCCGGGACTCACATGGGGAGCAGTACCTC.